Each of the 8 T cell receptor beta chains below was sequenced from the same sample in a study of T cell responses to AZD1222 COVID-19 vaccine. TCRdb's table, derived via immunoSEQ multiplex PCR, lists solely in-frame clones and lacks some. Here the sample spans over 95,000 clones, around nine tenths being singletons. Sequenced here: peripheral blood, sampled on day 0 of AZD1222 vaccination. The receptors shown here come from an adult in good health.

The rearrangement links TRBV28 to TRBJ1-1, with unresolved D. The CDR3 length is 14 residues. V was shortened by 7 bases and J by 4 bases, with 16 bases between the two germline ends. Germline-derived CDR1 and CDR2 are MDHEN and SYDVKM. CDR3 protein: CASKPGSWSTEAFF. In DNA, the CDR3 is TGTGCCAGCAAACCGGGAAGCTGGAGCACTGAAGCTTTCTTT.

The chain links TRBV3-1 (or the pseudogene TRBV3-2) to TRBJ1-2; 8 positions match TRBD1. The germline gives CDR1 LGHDT, CDR2 YNNKEL (reference sequence). The CDR3 is made up of 17 amino acids. With 6 bases clipped from V and 5 bases from J, the junction kept 17 bases outside the gene matches. The CDR3 is CASRWDRPAVDGYGYTF. The CDR3 nucleotides read TGTGCCAGCAGATGGGACAGGCCCGCCGTCGATGGATATGGCTACACCTTC.

The chain combines TRBV30 with TRBJ1-2; no clear D. V shed 2 bases and J shed 10 bases, with 14 bases lying between them. Germline values: CDR1 GTSNPN, CDR2 SVGIG (reference sequence). There are 12 residues in the CDR3. CDR3 in DNA: TGTGCCTGGAGTCGAGGACGGACTTTCTACACCTTC. Protein: CAWSRGRTFYTF.

V and J are TRBV7-3 and TRBJ2-2; 7 nucleotides match TRBD2. The CDR3 is 15 residues long. Germline-derived CDR1 and CDR2 are SGHTA and FQGTGA. V lost 4 bases, J lost 0 bases, and 2 bases stayed unmatched. The CDR3 region is CASSSTSANTGELFF. The CDR3 DNA is TGTGCCAGCAGCTCTACTAGCGCGAACACCGGGGAGCTGTTTTTT.

This clone was counted between two and nine times. The chain uses TRBV3-1 (or the pseudogene TRBV3-2) and TRBJ2-7; D perhaps matches TRBD2 (5 bases). Trimming took off 0 bases at V and 0 bases at J, with 9 bases between the two ends. The CDR3 is 15 amino acids. Germline V gene sequence: CDR1 LGHDT, CDR2 YNNKEL (reference sequence). For the CDR3, the DNA is TGTGCCAGCAGCCAAGATCCTACTAGCTCCTACGAGCAGTACTTC. Protein: CASSQDPTSSYEQYF.

The genes are TRBV9 and TRBJ2-1; TRBD2 might be the D (6 bases). V gave up 1 base and J gave up 9 bases, with 17 bases separating them. CDR1 is SGDLS and CDR2 is YYNGEE in the germline V gene. CDR3 size: 15 residues. The CDR3: CASSVLGGKSSEQFF. The DNA for the CDR3 is TGTGCCAGCAGCGTATTAGGCGGGAAGTCCAGTGAGCAGTTCTTC.

V usage is TRBV5-6 and J usage is TRBJ2-7; 9 bases are a match to TRBD1. This CDR3 is built from 16 residues. Germline CDR1 is SGHDT and CDR2 is YYEEEE. V shed 0 bases and J 5 bases; nucleotides not matched to a gene: 9. The CDR3 DNA sequence: TGTGCCAGCAGCTTGGACCCCGGGACAGGGAACCACGAGCAGTACTTC. This translates into CASSLDPGTGNHEQYF. Full variable domain (remainder filled in from reference TRBV5-6 and TRBJ2-7): DAGVTQSPTHLIKTRGQQVTLRCSPKSGHDTVSWYQQALGQGPQFIFQYYEEEERQRGNFPDRFSGHQFPNYSSELNVNALLLGDSALYLCASSLDPGTGNHEQYFGPGTRLTVT.

CDR3: CASSIKEGSYEQYF. The DNA for the CDR3 is TGTGCCAGTAGTATAAAAGAGGGGAGCTACGAGCAGTACTTC. The V gene is TRBV19, the J gene TRBJ2-7, with D perhaps matching TRBD1 or TRBD2 (5 bases each). The CDR3 runs to 14 residues. The germline gives CDR1 LNHDA, CDR2 SQIVND (reference sequence). Trimming stripped 2 bases from V and 3 bases from J, with 11 bases between.